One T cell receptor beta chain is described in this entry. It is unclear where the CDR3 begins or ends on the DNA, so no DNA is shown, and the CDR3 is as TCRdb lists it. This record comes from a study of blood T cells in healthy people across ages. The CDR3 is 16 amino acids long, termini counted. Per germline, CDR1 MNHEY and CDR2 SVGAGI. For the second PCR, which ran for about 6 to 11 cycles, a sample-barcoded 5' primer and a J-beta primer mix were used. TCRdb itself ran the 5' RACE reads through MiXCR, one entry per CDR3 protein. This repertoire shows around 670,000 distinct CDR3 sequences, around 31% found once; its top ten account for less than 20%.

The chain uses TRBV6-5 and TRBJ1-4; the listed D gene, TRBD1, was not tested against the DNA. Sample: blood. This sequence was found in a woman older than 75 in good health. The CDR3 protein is CASSWDVGQGNEKRFF.